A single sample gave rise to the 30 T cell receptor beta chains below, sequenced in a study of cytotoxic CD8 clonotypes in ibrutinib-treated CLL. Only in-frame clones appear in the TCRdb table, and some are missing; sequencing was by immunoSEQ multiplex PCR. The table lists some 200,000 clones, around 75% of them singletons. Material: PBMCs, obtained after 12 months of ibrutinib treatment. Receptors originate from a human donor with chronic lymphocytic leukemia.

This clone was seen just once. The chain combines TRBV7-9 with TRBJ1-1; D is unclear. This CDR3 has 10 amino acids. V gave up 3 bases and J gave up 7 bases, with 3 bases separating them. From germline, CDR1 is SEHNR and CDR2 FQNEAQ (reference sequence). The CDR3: CASSFHEAFF. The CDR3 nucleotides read TGTGCCAGCAGCTTCCATGAAGCTTTCTTT. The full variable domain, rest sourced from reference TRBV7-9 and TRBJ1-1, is DTGVSQNPRHKITKRGQNVTFRCDPISEHNRLYWYRQTLGQGPEFLTYFQNEAQLEKSRLLSDRFSAERPKGSFSTLEIQRTEQGDSAMYLCASSFHEAFFGQGTRLTVV.

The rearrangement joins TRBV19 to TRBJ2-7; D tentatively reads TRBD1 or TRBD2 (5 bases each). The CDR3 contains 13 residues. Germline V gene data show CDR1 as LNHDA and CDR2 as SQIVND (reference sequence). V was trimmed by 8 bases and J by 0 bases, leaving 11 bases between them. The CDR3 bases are TGTGCCAGTGGGACGGGAAGCTCCTACGAGCAGTACTTC. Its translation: CASGTGSSYEQYF.

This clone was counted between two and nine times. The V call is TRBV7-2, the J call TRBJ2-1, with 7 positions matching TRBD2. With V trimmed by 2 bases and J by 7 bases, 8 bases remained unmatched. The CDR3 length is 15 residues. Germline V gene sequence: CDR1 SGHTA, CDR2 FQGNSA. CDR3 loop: CASSLHFGTTNEQFF. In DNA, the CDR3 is TGTGCCAGCAGCTTACATTTCGGGACTACGAATGAGCAGTTCTTC.

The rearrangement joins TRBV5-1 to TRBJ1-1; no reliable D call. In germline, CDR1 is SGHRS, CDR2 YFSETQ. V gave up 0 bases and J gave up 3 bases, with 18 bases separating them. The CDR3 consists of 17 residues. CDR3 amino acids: CASSLGGMGAGDTEAFF. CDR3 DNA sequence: TGCGCCAGCAGCTTGGGTGGAATGGGAGCAGGTGACACTGAAGCTTTCTTT. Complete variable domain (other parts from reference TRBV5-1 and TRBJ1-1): KAGVTQTPRYLIKTRGQQVTLSCSPISGHRSVSWYQQTPGQGLQFLFEYFSETQRNKGNFPGRFSGRQFSNSRSEMNVSTLELGDSALYLCASSLGGMGAGDTEAFFGQGTRLTVV.

In nucleotides, the CDR3 is TGTGCCAGCAGCGTAAATACGGTGCAGAACATTCAGTACTTC. Encoded protein: CASSVNTVQNIQYF. This chain uses TRBV7-2 with TRBJ2-4, with D unclear. Trimming shortened V by 5 bases and J by 7 bases, and 15 bases separated the two germline ends. Germline assignment: CDR1 SGHTA and CDR2 FQGNSA. The CDR3 has 14 amino acids.

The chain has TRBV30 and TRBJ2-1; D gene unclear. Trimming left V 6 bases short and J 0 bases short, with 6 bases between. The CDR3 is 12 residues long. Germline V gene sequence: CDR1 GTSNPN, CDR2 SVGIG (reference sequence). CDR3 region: CACTSSYNEQFF. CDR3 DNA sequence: TGTGCCTGCACGAGCTCCTACAATGAGCAGTTCTTC.

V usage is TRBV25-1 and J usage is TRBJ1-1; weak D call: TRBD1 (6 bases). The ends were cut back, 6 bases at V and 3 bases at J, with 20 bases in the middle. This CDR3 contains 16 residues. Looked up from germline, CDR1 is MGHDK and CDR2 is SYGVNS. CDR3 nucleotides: TGTGCCAGCAGGAGGGGAAGGGGGGCCCGGGACACTGAAGCTTTCTTT. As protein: CASRRGRGARDTEAFF.

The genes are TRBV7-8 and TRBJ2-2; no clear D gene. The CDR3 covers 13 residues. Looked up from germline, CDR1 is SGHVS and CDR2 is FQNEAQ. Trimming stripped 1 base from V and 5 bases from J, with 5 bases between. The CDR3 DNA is TGTGCCAGCAGCTTAGTTGAGACCGGGGAGCTGTTTTTT. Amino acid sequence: CASSLVETGELFF.

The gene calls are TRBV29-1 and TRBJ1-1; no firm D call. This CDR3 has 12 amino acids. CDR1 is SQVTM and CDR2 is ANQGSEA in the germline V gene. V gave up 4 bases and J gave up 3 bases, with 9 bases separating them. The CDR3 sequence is CSVVRKDTEAFF. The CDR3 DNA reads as TGCAGCGTTGTGCGAAAGGACACTGAAGCTTTCTTT.

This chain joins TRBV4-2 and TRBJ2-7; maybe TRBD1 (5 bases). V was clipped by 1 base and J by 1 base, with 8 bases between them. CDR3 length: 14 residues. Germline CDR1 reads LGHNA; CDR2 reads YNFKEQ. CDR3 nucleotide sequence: TGTGCCAGCAGCCAAGGGGCAGGGTCCTACGAGCAGTACTTC. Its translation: CASSQGAGSYEQYF.

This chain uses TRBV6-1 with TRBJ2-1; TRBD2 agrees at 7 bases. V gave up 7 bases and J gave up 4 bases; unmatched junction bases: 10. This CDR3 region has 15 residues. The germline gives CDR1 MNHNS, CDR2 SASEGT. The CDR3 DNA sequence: TGTGCCAGCATCACGGATGGGGGGGGATACAATGAGCAGTTCTTC. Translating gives CASITDGGGYNEQFF.

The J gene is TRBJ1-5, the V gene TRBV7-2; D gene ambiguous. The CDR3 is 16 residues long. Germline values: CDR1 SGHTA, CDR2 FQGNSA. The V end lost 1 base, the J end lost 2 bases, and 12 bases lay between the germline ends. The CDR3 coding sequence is TGTGCCAGCAGCTTAGGCGGGCTTCGGGGCAATCAGCCCCAGCATTTT. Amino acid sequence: CASSLGGLRGNQPQHF.

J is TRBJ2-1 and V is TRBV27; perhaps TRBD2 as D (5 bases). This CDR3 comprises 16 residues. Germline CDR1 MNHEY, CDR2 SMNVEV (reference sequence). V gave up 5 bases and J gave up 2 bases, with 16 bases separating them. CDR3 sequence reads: CASSIYSREPYNEQFF. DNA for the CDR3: TGTGCCAGCAGTATCTATTCCCGGGAACCCTACAATGAGCAGTTCTTC.

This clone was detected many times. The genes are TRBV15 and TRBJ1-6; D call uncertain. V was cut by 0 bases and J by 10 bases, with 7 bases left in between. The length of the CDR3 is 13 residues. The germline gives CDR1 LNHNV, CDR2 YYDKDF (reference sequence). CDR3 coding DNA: TGTGCCACCAGCAGAGATTCCTACTCACCCCTCCACTTT. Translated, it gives CATSRDSYSPLHF. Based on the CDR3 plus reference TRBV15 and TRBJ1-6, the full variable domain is DAMVIQNPRYQVTQFGKPVTLSCSQTLNHNVMYWYQQKSSQAPKLLFHYYDKDFNNEADTPDNFQSRRPNTSFCFLDIRSPGLGDTAMYLCATSRDSYSPLHFGNGTRLTVT.

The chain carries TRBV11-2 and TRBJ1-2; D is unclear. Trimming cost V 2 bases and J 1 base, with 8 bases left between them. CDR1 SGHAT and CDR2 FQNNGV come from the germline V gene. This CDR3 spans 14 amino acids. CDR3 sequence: CASSLRAVNYGYTF. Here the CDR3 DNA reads TGTGCCAGCAGCTTAAGAGCCGTTAACTATGGCTACACCTTC. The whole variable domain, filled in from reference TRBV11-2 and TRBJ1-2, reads EAGVAQSPRYKIIEKRQSVAFWCNPISGHATLYWYQQILGQGPKLLIQFQNNGVVDDSQLPKDRFSAERLKGVDSTLKIQPAKLEDSAVYLCASSLRAVNYGYTFGSGTRLTVV.

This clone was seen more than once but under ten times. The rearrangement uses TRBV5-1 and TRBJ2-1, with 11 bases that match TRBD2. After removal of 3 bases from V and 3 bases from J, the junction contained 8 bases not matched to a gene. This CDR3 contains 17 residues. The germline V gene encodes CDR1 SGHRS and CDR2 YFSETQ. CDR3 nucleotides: TGCGCCAGCAGCTCACTCGTGACTAGCGGGGTCTACAATGAGCAGTTCTTC. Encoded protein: CASSSLVTSGVYNEQFF.

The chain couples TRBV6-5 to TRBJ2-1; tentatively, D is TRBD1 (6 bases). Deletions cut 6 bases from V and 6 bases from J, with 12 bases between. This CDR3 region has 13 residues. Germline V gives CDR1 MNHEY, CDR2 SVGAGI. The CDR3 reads CASRLTGINEQFF. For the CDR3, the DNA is TGTGCCAGCAGGCTAACAGGGATCAATGAGCAGTTCTTC.

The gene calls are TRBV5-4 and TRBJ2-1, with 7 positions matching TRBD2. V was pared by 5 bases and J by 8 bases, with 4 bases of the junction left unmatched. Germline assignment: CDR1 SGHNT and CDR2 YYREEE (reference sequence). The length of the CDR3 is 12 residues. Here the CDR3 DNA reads TGTGCCAGCAGATGGGAGGGGTATGAGCAGTTCTTC. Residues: CASRWEGYEQFF.

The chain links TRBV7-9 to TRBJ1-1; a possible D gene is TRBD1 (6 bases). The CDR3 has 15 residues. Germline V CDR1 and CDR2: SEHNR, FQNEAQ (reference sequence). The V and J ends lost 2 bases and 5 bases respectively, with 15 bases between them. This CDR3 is CASSLNPRQATEAFF. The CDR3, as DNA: TGTGCCAGCAGCTTAAATCCGAGACAGGCAACTGAAGCTTTCTTT.

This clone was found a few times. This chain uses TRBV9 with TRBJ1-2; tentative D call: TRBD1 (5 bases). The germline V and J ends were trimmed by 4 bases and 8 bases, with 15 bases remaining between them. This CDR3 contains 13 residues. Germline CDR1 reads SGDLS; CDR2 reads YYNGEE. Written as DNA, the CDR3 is TGTGCCAGCAGCCCGGGGCCGGGGGACGGCTACACCTTC. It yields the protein CASSPGPGDGYTF.

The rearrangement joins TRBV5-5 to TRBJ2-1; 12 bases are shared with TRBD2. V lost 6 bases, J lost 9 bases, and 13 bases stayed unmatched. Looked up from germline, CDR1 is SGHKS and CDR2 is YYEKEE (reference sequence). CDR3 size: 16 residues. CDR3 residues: CASTLGRLAGVSEQFF. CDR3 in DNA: TGTGCCAGCACCCTAGGTCGACTAGCGGGAGTGAGTGAGCAGTTCTTC. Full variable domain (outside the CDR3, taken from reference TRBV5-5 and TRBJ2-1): DAGVTQSPTHLIKTRGQQVTLRCSPISGHKSVSWYQQVLGQGPQFIFQYYEKEERGRGNFPDRFSARQFPNYSSELNVNALLLGDSALYLCASTLGRLAGVSEQFFGPGTRLTVL.

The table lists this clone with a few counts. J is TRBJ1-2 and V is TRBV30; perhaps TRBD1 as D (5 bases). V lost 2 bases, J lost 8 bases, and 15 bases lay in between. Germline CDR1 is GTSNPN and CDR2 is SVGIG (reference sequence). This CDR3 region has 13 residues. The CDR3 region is CAWSSIVGVGYTF. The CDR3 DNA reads TGTGCCTGGAGTTCGATCGTGGGGGTCGGCTACACCTTC. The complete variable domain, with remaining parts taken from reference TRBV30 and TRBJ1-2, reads SQTIHQWPATLVQPVGSPLSLECTVEGTSNPNLYWYRQAAGRGLQLLFYSVGIGQISSEVPQNLSASRPQDRQFILSSKKLLLSDSGFYLCAWSSIVGVGYTFGSGTRLTVV.

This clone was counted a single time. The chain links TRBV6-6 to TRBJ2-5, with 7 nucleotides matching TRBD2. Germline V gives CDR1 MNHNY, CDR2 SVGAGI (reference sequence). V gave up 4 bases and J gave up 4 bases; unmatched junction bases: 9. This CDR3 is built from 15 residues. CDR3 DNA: TGTGCCAGCAGTTCGCCCCTATCGGGAGGAGAGACCCAGTACTTC. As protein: CASSSPLSGGETQYF.

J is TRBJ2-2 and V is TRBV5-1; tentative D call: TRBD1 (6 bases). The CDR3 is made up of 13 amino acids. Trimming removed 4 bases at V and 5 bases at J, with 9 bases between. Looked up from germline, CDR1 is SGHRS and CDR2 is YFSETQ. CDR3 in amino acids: CASSQGTTGELFF. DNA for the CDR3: TGCGCCAGCAGCCAGGGGACAACCGGGGAGCTGTTTTTT.

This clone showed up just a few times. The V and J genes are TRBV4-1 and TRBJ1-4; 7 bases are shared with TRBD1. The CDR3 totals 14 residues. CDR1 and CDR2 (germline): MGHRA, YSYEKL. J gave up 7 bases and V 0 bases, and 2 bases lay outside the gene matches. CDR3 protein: CASSQDRGIEKLFF. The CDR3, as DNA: TGCGCCAGCAGCCAAGACAGGGGGATTGAAAAACTGTTTTTT.

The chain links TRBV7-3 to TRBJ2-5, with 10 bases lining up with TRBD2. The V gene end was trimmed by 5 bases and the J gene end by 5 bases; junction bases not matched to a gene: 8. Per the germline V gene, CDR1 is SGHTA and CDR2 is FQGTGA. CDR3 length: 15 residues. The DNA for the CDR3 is TGTGCCAGCAGCCGGACTAGCGGAGGACGGGAGACCCAGTACTTC. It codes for CASSRTSGGRETQYF.

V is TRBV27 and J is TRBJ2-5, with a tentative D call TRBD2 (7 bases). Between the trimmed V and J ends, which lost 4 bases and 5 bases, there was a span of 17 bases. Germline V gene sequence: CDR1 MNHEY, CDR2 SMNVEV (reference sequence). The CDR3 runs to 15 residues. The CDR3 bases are TGTGCCAGCAGTTATTGGGGGGGCCGGGGGGAGACCCAGTACTTC. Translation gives CASSYWGGRGETQYF.

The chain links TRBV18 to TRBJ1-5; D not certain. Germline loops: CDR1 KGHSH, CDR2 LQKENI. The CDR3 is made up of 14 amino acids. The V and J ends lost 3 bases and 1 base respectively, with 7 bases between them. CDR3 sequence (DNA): TGTGCCAGCTCACCGCTTTCGAGCAATCAGCCCCAGCATTTT. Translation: CASSPLSSNQPQHF.

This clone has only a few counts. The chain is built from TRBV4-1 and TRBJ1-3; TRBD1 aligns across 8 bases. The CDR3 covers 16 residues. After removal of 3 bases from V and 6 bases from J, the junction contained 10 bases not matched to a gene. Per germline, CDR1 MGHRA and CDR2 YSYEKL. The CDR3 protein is CASSHAQGAGLNTIYF. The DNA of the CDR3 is TGCGCCAGCAGCCATGCTCAGGGGGCCGGACTAAACACCATATATTTT.

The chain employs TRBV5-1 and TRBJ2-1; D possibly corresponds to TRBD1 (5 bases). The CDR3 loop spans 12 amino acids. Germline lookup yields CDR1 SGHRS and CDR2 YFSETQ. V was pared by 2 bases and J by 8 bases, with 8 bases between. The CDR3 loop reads CASSFLGDEQFF. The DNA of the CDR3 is TGCGCCAGCAGCTTTTTAGGGGATGAGCAGTTCTTC.